The present TCR beta chain was sequenced within a study of human T cells and chemical hapten exposure. Study-level background: Patients had diphenylcyclopropenone applied to the scalp weekly throughout the approximately 25-week study. Per-sample TCR yield variability stemmed mainly from small pooled library volume differences.

As for time point: pre-sensitization, week 0. Described treatment: therapeutic diphenylcyclopropenone sensitization with weekly scalp DPC. General study points: The formation of large CDR3 similarity clusters by expanded TCRs significantly exceeded that of controls. As the donors had alopecia, their immune response may differ from healthy people's.

MiXCR, run by TCRdb on the RACE reads, gives a single entry per CDR3 protein. The sample shows around 380,000 distinct CDR3 sequences, 5.5% of them seen only once. This clonotype was counted ten times or more. Its target is unknown. V lost 7 bases to trimming and J lost 0 bases, with 24 bases between them. CDR3 length: 18 residues. Looked up from germline, CDR1 is LGHNT and CDR2 is FRNRAP. The receptor's source is a young woman with alopecia areata. Some clones in this sample may be carry-over from other donors' samples. The rearrangement uses TRBV12-5 and TRBJ1-1; maybe TRBD1 (6 bases). The sequencing used whole blood, collected in connection with sensitization to the hapten diphenylcyclopropenone (DPC). The CDR3 here is CASATRPGVPFMNTEAFF. In DNA, the CDR3 is TGTGCTAGTGCCACCCGCCCAGGGGTCCCGTTCATGAACACTGAAGCTTTCTTT.